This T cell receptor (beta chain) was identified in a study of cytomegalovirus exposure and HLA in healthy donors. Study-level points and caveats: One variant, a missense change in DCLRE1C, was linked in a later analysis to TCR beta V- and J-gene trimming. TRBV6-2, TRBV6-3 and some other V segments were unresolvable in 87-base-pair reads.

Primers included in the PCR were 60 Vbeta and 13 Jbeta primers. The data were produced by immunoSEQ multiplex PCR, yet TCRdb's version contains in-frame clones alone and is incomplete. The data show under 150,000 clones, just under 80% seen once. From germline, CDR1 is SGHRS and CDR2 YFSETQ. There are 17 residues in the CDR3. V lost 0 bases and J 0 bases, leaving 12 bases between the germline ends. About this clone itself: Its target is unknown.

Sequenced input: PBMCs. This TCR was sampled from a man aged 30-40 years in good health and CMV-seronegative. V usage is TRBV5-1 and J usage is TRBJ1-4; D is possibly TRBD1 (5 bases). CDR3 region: CASSLAAGKATNEKLFF. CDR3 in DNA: TGCGCCAGCAGCTTGGCGGCAGGGAAGGCAACTAATGAAAAACTGTTTTTT.